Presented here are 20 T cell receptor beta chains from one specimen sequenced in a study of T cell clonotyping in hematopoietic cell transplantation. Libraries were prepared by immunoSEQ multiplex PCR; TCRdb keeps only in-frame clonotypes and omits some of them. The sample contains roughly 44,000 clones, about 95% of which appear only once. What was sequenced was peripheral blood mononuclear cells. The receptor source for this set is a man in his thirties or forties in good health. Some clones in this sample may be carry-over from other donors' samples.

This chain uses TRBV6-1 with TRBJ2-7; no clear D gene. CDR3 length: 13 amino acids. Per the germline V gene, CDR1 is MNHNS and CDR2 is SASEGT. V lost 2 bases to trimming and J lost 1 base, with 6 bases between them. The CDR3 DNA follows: TGTGCCAGCAGTGAAACGGCATCCTACGAGCAGTACTTC. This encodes CASSETASYEQYF.

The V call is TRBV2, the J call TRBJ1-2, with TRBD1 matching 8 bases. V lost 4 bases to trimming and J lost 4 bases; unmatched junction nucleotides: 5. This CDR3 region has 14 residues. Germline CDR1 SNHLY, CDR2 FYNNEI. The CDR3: CASSVRQGIYGYTF. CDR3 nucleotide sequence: TGTGCCAGCAGTGTGCGACAGGGGATCTATGGCTACACCTTC.

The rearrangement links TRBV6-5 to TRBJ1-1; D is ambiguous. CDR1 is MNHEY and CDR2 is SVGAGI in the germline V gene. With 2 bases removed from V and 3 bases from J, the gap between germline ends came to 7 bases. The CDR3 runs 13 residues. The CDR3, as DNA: TGTGCCAGCAGTTACGGGGATTACACTGAAGCTTTCTTT. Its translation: CASSYGDYTEAFF.

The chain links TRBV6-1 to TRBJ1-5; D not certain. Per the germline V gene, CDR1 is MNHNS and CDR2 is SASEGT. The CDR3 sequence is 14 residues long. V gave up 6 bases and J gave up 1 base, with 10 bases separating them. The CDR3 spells CASRRAQSNQPQHF. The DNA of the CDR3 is TGTGCCAGCAGAAGGGCGCAGAGCAATCAGCCCCAGCATTTT.

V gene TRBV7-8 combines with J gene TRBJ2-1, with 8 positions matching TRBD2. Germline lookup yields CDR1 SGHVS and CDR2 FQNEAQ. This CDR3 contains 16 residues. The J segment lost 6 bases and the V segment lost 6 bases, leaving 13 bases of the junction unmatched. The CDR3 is CASSLTPWTSLNEQFF. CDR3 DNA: TGTGCCAGCAGTCTAACCCCTTGGACTAGCCTCAATGAGCAGTTCTTC.

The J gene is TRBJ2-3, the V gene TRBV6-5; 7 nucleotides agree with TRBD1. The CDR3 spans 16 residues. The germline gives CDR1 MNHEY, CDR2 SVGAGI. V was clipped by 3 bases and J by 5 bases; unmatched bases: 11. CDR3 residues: CASSYQTGQRGDTQYF. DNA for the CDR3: TGTGCCAGCAGTTATCAGACAGGGCAGCGAGGAGATACGCAGTATTTT.

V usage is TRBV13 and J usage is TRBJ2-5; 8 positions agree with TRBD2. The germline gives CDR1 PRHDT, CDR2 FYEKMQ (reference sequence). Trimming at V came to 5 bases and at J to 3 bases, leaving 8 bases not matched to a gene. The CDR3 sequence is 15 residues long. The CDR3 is CASSERTSSEETQYF. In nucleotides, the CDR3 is TGTGCCAGCAGCGAGCGGACTAGCAGCGAAGAGACCCAGTACTTC.

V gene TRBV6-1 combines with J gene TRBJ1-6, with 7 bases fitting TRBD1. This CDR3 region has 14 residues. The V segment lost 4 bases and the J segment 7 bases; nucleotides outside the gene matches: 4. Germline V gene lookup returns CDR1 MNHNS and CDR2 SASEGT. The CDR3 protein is CASSVQGDNSPLHF. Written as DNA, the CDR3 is TGTGCCAGCAGTGTCCAGGGGGACAATTCACCCCTCCACTTT.

The CDR3 reads CSVVGGQTYEQYF. CDR3 DNA sequence: TGCAGCGTTGTCGGGGGACAGACCTACGAGCAGTACTTC. The chain combines TRBV29-1 with TRBJ2-7; D perhaps matches TRBD1 (7 bases). Looked up from germline, CDR1 is SQVTM and CDR2 is ANQGSEA. Trimming shortened V by 4 bases and J by 2 bases, and 12 bases separated the two germline ends. The CDR3 has 13 residues.

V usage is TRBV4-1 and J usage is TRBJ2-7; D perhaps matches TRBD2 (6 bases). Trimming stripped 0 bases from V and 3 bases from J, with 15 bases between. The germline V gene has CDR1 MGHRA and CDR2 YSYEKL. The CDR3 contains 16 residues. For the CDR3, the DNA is TGCGCCAGCAGCCAAGATTGGGGGGAATTTTTCTACGAGCAGTACTTC. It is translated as CASSQDWGEFFYEQYF.

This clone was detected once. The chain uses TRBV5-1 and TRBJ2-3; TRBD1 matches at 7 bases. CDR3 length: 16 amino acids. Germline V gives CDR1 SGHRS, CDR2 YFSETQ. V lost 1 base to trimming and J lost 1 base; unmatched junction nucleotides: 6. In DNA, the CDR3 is TGCGCCAGCAGCTTGTTTCGCCAGGGGGGCACAGATACGCAGTATTTT. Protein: CASSLFRQGGTDTQYF.

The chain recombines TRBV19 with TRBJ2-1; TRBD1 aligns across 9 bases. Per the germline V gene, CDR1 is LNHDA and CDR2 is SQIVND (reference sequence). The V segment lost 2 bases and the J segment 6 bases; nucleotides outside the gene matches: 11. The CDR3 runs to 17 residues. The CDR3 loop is CASSIRDGTGKFNEQFF. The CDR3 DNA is TGTGCCAGTAGTATAAGGGACGGGACAGGGAAGTTCAATGAGCAGTTCTTC.

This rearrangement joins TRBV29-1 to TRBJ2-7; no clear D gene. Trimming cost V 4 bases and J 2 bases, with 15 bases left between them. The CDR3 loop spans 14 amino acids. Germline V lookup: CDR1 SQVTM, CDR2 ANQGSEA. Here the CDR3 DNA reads TGCAGCGTTGGTCCCGGCTCCGCGGCCTACGAGCAGTACTTC. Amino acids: CSVGPGSAAYEQYF.

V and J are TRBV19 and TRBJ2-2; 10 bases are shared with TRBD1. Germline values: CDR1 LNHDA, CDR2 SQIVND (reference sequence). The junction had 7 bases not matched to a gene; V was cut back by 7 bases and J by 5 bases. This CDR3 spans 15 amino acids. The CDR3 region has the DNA TGTGCCAGTATCCCGGACAGGGGGAAAACCGGGGAGCTGTTTTTT. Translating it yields CASIPDRGKTGELFF. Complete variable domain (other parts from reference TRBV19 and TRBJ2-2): DGGITQSPKYLFRKEGQNVTLSCEQNLNHDAMYWYRQDPGQGLRLIYYSQIVNDFQKGDIAEGYSVSREKKESFPLTVTSAQKNPTAFYLCASIPDRGKTGELFFGEGSRLTVL.

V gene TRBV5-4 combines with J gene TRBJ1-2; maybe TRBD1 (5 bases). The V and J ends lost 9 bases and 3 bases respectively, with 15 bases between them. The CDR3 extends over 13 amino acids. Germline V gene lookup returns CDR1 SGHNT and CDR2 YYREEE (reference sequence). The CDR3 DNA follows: TGTGCCATCCAACGGGGCGCAGACTATGGCTACACCTTC. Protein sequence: CAIQRGADYGYTF.

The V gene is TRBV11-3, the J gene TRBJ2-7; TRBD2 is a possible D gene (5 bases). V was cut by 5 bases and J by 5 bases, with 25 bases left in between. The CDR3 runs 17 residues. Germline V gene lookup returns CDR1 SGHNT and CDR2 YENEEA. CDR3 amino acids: CASSPIGFSGAVDEQYF. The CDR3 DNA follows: TGTGCCAGCAGCCCCATTGGTTTCAGCGGAGCCGTGGACGAGCAGTACTTC.

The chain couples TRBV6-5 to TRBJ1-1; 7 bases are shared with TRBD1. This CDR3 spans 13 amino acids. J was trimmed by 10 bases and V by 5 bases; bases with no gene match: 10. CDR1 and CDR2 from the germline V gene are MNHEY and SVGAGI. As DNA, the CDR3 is TGTGCCAGCAGTCAAGGGACAGTCAGCCCAGCTTTCTTT. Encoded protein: CASSQGTVSPAFF.

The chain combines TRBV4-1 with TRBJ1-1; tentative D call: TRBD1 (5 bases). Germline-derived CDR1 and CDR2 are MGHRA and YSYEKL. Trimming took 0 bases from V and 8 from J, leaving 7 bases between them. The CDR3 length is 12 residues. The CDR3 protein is CASSQEGQEAFF. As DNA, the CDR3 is TGCGCCAGCAGCCAAGAGGGGCAAGAAGCTTTCTTT.

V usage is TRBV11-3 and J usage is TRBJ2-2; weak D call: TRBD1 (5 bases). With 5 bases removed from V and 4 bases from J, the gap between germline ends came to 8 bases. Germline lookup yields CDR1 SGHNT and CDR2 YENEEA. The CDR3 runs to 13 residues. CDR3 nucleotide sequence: TGTGCCAGCAGCGGCAGGGTCACCGGGGAGCTGTTTTTT. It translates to CASSGRVTGELFF.

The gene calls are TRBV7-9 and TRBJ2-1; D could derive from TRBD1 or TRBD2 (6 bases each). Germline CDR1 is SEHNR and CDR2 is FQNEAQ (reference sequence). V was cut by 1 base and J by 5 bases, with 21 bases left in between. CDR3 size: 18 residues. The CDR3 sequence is CASSLGNMGGRRNNEQFF. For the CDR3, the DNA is TGTGCCAGCAGCTTAGGGAACATGGGGGGCCGTAGGAACAATGAGCAGTTCTTC.